These 14 T cell receptor beta chains were sequenced from one sample in a study of blood T cell repertoires in COVID-19. The protocol was immunoSEQ multiplex PCR, while the TCRdb copy is restricted to in-frame clones and leaves out a portion. The sample carries 250,000 to 300,000 clones, 70% to 90% recorded once. Sample: PBMCs or T cells enriched from blood (not recorded which). The receptors shown here come from a man between 18 and 35 years old who had recovered from COVID-19.

CDR3 sequence (DNA): TGTGCCAGCAGCTTCGACGGACAGCTCTATGGCTACACCTTC. It encodes CASSFDGQLYGYTF. V is TRBV5-4 and J is TRBJ1-2; the D gene is possibly TRBD1 (6 bases). CDR3 size: 14 residues. Trimming left V 2 bases short and J 4 bases short, with 12 bases between. CDR1 SGHNT and CDR2 YYREEE come from the germline V gene (reference sequence).

The V and J genes are TRBV4-1 and TRBJ2-7; 9 nucleotides agree with TRBD2. The trim removed 0 bases at V and 1 base at J, leaving 4 bases unmatched. The V gene's germline CDR1 is MGHRA and CDR2 YSYEKL. CDR3 length equals 16 residues. The CDR3 bases are TGCGCCAGCAGCCAAGATTCACTAGCGGGTTCCTACGAGCAGTACTTC. Amino acid sequence: CASSQDSLAGSYEQYF.

The V and J genes are TRBV7-2 and TRBJ1-2; D perhaps matches TRBD1 (6 bases). This CDR3 spans 15 amino acids. The germline V gene has CDR1 SGHTA and CDR2 FQGNSA. Trimming left V 5 bases short and J 8 bases short, with 21 bases between. Written as DNA, the CDR3 is TGTGCCAGCAGCATAAGTTCAGGGGCCTGGATAGGCTACACCTTC. Translation: CASSISSGAWIGYTF.

V usage is TRBV7-2 and J usage is TRBJ2-2, with no clear D. V gave up 5 bases and J gave up 6 bases, with 7 bases separating them. The germline V gene has CDR1 SGHTA and CDR2 FQGNSA. The CDR3 is made up of 12 amino acids. In DNA, the CDR3 is TGTGCCAGCAGCCTCCCCCCCGGGGAGCTGTTTTTT. It yields the protein CASSLPPGELFF.

This clone came up many times. V gene TRBV3-1 (or the pseudogene TRBV3-2) combines with J gene TRBJ2-5; 8 bases line up with TRBD1. The CDR3 contains 15 residues. Germline V gene data show CDR1 as LGHDT and CDR2 as YNNKEL (reference sequence). V dropped 6 bases and J dropped 2; count of bases not matched to a gene: 8. CDR3 amino acids: CASRAGGAWQETQYF. In DNA form, the CDR3 reads TGTGCCAGCAGGGCAGGGGGCGCGTGGCAAGAGACCCAGTACTTC.

The table lists this clone with a count of one. This rearrangement joins TRBV11-2 to TRBJ2-1, with D possibly TRBD2 on 6 matching bases. This CDR3 spans 15 amino acids. Trimming took off 4 bases at V and 3 bases at J, with 13 bases between the two ends. Looked up from germline, CDR1 is SGHAT and CDR2 is FQNNGV. Written as DNA, the CDR3 is TGTGCCAGCAGCTCGAGACTAGAGGGCTACAATGAGCAGTTCTTC. It is translated as CASSSRLEGYNEQFF.

V is TRBV3-1 (or the pseudogene TRBV3-2) and J is TRBJ1-2, with D unclear. CDR3 length equals 14 residues. The V gene's germline CDR1 is LGHDT and CDR2 YNNKEL (reference sequence). V lost 0 bases, J lost 2 bases, and 7 bases lay in between. Written as DNA, the CDR3 is TGTGCCAGCAGCCAAGAATCCGCGAACTATGGCTACACCTTC. Protein product: CASSQESANYGYTF.

The V and J genes are TRBV5-1 and TRBJ1-1; 8 bases match TRBD1. The V gene's germline CDR1 is SGHRS and CDR2 YFSETQ. The CDR3 spans 14 residues. The V segment lost 4 bases and the J segment 5 bases; nucleotides outside the gene matches: 7. CDR3 coding DNA: TGCGCCAGCAGCCCCCGGACAGGGAGTACTGAAGCTTTCTTT. It translates to CASSPRTGSTEAFF. The full variable domain, with the rest looked up from reference TRBV5-1 and TRBJ1-1, is KAGVTQTPRYLIKTRGQQVTLSCSPISGHRSVSWYQQTPGQGLQFLFEYFSETQRNKGNFPGRFSGRQFSNSRSEMNVSTLELGDSALYLCASSPRTGSTEAFFGQGTRLTVV.

The V gene is TRBV4-2, the J gene TRBJ2-2; TRBD1 is a possible D gene (7 bases). This CDR3 has 16 amino acids. Germline V gene sequence: CDR1 LGHNA, CDR2 YNFKEQ. V lost 3 bases to trimming and J lost 6 bases, with 17 bases between them. This chain's CDR3 is CASSHQTGRTSGELFF. The CDR3 nucleotides read TGTGCCAGCAGCCATCAGACAGGGAGGACATCCGGGGAGCTGTTTTTT.

The rearrangement uses TRBV5-4 and TRBJ2-7; no definite D call. Looked up from germline, CDR1 is SGHNT and CDR2 is YYREEE (reference sequence). Trimming cost V 1 base and J 4 bases, with 9 bases left between them. CDR3 size: 13 residues. The CDR3 spells CASSLTNSYEQYF. CDR3 DNA: TGTGCCAGCAGCTTGACTAATTCGTACGAGCAGTACTTC.

The rearrangement uses TRBV6-5 and TRBJ2-5; 7 bases fit TRBD2. This CDR3 is 14 amino acids long. The germline V gene encodes CDR1 MNHEY and CDR2 SVGAGI. V lost 2 bases, J lost 7 bases, and 7 bases stayed unmatched. The CDR3 coding sequence is TGTGCCAGCAGTTACCACCGGGGGGAGGGGACCCAGTACTTC. Amino acids: CASSYHRGEGTQYF.

V gene TRBV9 combines with J gene TRBJ2-1; 7 bases are a match to TRBD2. CDR1 SGDLS and CDR2 YYNGEE come from the germline V gene. Trimming took 0 bases from V and 2 from J; bases not matched to a gene: 5. The CDR3 runs 16 residues. CDR3 residues: CASSVVGGGPYNEQFF. The CDR3 DNA sequence: TGTGCCAGCAGCGTAGTTGGGGGAGGGCCCTACAATGAGCAGTTCTTC.

This clone has just a few counts. The rearrangement links TRBV19 to TRBJ2-5, with D perhaps TRBD1 (6 bases). Trimming took off 3 bases at V and 2 bases at J, with 13 bases between the two ends. The CDR3 has 15 amino acids. CDR1 LNHDA and CDR2 SQIVND come from the germline V gene (reference sequence). CDR3 DNA sequence: TGTGCCAGTAGTATCAATTGGGGGCCGCAAGAGACCCAGTACTTC. It codes for CASSINWGPQETQYF.

The CDR3 DNA is TGTGCCAGCAGCCAAGTTGGGCCCCCTACTAGCGGGATCTACGAGCAGTACTTC. This translates into CASSQVGPPTSGIYEQYF. The chain recombines TRBV4-2 with TRBJ2-7, with 10 bases lining up with TRBD2. This CDR3 has 18 amino acids. Germline lookup yields CDR1 LGHNA and CDR2 YNFKEQ. J gave up 3 bases and V 1 base, and 12 bases lay outside the gene matches.